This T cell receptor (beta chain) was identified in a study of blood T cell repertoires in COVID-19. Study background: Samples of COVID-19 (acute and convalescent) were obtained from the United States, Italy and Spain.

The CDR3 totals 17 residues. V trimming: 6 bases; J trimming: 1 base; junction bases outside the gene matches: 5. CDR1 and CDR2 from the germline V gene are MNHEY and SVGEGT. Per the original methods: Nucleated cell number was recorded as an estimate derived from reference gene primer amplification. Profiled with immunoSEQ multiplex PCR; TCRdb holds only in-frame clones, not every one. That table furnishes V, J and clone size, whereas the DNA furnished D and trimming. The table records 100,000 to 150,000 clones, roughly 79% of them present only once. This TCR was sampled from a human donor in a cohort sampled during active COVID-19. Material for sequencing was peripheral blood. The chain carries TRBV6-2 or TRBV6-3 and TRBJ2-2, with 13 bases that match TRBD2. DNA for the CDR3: TGTGCCAGCAGCGGCACTAGCGGGAGGGTGAACACCGGGGAGCTGTTTTTT. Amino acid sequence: CASSGTSGRVNTGELFF.